This T cell receptor beta chain was identified in a study of identical twins. Study-wide results and limits: With monozygotic twins, out-of-frame TCR alpha sharing exceeded what models estimated. Invariant MAIT and iNKT cells may have partly biased zero-insertion analyses.

TCRdb reanalysed the 5' RACE reads using MiXCR and keeps one entry per CDR3 protein. Among around 290,000 distinct CDR3 sequences, 7.5% to 9.5% were seen once, and the ten largest hold approximately 6.5%. Comments on this clonotype: The antigen is unknown.

Donors were all healthy Caucasians. The germline CDR1 and CDR2 sequences are MNHEY and SVGEGT. CDR3 length equals 15 residues. The V gene end was trimmed by 0 bases and the J gene end by 5 bases; junction bases not matched to a gene: 0. The same data also contributed to another study, on yellow fever vaccine responses in identical twins.

The specimen sequenced was CD8+ T cells sorted from blood. V is TRBV6-2 or TRBV6-3 and J is TRBJ2-5; the match to TRBD2 covers 13 bases. The sequence derives from a woman aged 18-35 years in good health. The CDR3 is CASSYSTSGGETQYF. CDR3 sequence (DNA): TGTGCCAGCAGTTACTCGACTAGCGGGGGGGAGACCCAGTACTTC.